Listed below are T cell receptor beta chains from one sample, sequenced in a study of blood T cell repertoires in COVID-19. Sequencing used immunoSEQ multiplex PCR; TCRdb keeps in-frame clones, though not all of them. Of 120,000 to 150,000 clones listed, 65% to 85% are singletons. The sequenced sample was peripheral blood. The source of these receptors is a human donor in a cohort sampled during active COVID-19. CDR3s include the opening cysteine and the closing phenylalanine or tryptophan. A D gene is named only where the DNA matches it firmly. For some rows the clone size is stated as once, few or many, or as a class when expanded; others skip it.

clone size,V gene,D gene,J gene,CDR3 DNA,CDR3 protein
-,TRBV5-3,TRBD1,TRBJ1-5,TGTGCCAGAAGCTTGAATGGCTTGGGACAGGGCGTATATCAGCCCCAGCATTTT,CARSLNGLGQGVYQPQHF
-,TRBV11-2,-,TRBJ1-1,TGTGCCAGCAGCTTAGAGGCCACTGAAGCTTTCTTT,CASSLEATEAFF
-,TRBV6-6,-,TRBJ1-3,TGTGCCAGCAGTCTTCAGGCGGACAACTCTGGAAACACCATATATTTT,CASSLQADNSGNTIYF
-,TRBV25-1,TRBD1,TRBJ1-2,TGTGCCAGCAGTGAATTCGGCAGTGGGACAGGACGGGGCTACACCTTC,CASSEFGSGTGRGYTF
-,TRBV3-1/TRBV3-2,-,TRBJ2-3,TGTGCCAGCAGCCAAGAGATGACAGTCAGCACAGATACGCAGTATTTT,CASSQEMTVSTDTQYF
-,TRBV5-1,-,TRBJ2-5,TGCGCCAGCAGCCCAGTAGGGACAATGAAAGAGACCCAGTACTTC,CASSPVGTMKETQYF
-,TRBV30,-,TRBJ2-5,TGTGCCTGGAGTGTTAGAAGCAAACCCTACCAAGAGACCCAGTACTTC,CAWSVRSKPYQETQYF
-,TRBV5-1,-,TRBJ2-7,TGCGCCAGCAGCTGGGGACAAACCATCAACGAGCAGTACTTC,CASSWGQTINEQYF
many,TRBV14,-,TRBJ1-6,TGTGCCAGCAGCCCGGACAGAATTAATTCACCCCTCCACTTT,CASSPDRINSPLHF
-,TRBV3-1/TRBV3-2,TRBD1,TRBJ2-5,TGTGCCAGCAGCCCCGGACAGGGTTCGAAGACCCAGTACTTC,CASSPGQGSKTQYF
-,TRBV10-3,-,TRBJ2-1,TGTGCCATCACCCGGACAGCAAGGGGACCGAACAATGAGCAGTTCTTC,CAITRTARGPNNEQFF